This T cell receptor (beta chain) was sequenced for a study of blood T cells in healthy people across ages. The sample holds a few counts of this clonotype. The CDR3 runs to 14 residues. V lost 3 bases, J lost 1 base, and 10 bases lay in between. The germline CDR1 and CDR2 sequences are SEHNR and FQNEAQ (reference sequence). Then a second PCR, running about 6 to 12 cycles, was carried out with a sample-barcoded 5' primer and a J-beta primer mix. TCRdb re-analysed the 5' RACE reads in MiXCR, keeping a single row per CDR3 protein. This table holds about 1.6 million distinct CDR3 sequences, about 32% found once.

The source of this sequence is a woman in her 30s in good health. The specimen sequenced was blood. This sequence joins TRBV7-9 and TRBJ2-7; no definite D call. CDR3 amino acids: CASSFIPASYEQYF. CDR3 nucleotides: TGTGCCAGCAGCTTTATTCCCGCTTCCTACGAGCAGTACTTC.